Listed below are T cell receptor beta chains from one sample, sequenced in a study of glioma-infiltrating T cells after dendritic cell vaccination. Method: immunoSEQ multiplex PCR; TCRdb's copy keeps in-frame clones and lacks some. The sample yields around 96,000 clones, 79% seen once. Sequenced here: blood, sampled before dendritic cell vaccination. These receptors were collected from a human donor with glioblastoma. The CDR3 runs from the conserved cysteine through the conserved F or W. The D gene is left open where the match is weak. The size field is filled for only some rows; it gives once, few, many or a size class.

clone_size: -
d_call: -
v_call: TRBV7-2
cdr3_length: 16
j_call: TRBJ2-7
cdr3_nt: TGTGCCAGCAGCTTATCTGTGGGGAGATCTGGCTACGAGCAGTACTTC
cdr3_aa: CASSLSVGRSGYEQYF

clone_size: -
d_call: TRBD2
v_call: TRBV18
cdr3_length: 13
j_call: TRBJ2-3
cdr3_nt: TGTGCCAGCTTGGCGGGGGGCACAGATACGCAGTATTTT
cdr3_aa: CASLAGGTDTQYF

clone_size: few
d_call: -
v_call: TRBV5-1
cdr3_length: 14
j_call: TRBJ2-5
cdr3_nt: TGCGCCAGCTCCCAGGGCGGGGTACAAGAGACCCAGTACTTC
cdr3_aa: CASSQGGVQETQYF

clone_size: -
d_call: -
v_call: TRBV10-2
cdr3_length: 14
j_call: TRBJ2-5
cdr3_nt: TGCGCCAGCAGTGAAAGGGGATACGGGGAGACCCAGTACTTC
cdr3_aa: CASSERGYGETQYF

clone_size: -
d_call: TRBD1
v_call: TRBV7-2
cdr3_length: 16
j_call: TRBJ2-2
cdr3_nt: TGTGCCAGCAGCTTTCCTGGACAGGGTCGGACCGGGGAGCTGTTTTTT
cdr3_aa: CASSFPGQGRTGELFF

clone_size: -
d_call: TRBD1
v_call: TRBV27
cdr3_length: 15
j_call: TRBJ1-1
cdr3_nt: TGTGCCAGCAGTTCGTCGACCCAGGGGGGCACTGAAGCTTTCTTT
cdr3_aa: CASSSSTQGGTEAFF

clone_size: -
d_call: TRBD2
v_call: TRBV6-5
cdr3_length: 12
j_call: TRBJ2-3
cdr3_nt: TGTGCCAGCGCCCGCGCGGGAGGTACGCAGTATTTT
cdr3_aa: CASARAGGTQYF

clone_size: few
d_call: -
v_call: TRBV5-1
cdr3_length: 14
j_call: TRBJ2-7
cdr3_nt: TGCGCCAGCAGCTTGGTTGGACAGACCTACGAGCAGTACTTC
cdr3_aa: CASSLVGQTYEQYF

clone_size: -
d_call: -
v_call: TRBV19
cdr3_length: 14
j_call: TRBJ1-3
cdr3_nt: TGTGCCAGTAGTAAACTTACGTCTGGAAACACCATATATTTT
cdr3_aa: CASSKLTSGNTIYF

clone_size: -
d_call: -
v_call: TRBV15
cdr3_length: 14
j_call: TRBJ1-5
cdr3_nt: TGTGCCACCAGCAGAGATCGGGTACGGGGGCCCCAGCATTTT
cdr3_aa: CATSRDRVRGPQHF

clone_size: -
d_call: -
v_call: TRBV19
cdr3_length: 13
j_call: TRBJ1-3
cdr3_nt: TGTGCCACTCAAGCCCGGGGGGGCAACACCATATATTTT
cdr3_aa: CATQARGGNTIYF

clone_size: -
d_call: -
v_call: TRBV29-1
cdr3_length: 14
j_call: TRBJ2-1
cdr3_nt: TGCAGCGTTGATGGGTCAGGGATCTACAATGAGCAGTTCTTC
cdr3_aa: CSVDGSGIYNEQFF

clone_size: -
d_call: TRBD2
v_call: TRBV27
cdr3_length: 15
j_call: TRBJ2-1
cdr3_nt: TGTGCCAGCAGTGTAATTAGCGGGGGTGGTTATGAGCAGTTCTTC
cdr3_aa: CASSVISGGGYEQFF

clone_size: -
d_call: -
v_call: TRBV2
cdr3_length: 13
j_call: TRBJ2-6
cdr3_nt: TGTGCCAGCAGTGGAGGTCAGAGGAACGTCCTGACTTTC
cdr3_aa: CASSGGQRNVLTF

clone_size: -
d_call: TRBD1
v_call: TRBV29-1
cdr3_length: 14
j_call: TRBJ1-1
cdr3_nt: TGCAGCGTTCGAACTGGACAGGGAGTTACTGAAGCTTTCTTT
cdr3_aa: CSVRTGQGVTEAFF

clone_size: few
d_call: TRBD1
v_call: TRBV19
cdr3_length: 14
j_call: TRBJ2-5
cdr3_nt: TGTGCCAGTAGTGGAGACAGGGCCCAAGAGACCCAGTACTTC
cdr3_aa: CASSGDRAQETQYF

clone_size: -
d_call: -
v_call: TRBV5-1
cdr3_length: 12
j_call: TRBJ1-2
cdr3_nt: TGCGCCAGCAGCTTCGGGGAAAGCGGCTACACCTTC
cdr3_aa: CASSFGESGYTF

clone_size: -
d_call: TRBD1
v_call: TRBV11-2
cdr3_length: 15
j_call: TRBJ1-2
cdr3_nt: TGTGCCAGCAGCCCCGGACAGGGACAGCTCTATGGCTACACCTTC
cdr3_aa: CASSPGQGQLYGYTF

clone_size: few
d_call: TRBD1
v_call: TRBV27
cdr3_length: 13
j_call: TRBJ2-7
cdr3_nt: TGTGCCAGCAGTCTCGACAGGGGGCGAGAGCAGTACTTC
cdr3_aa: CASSLDRGREQYF

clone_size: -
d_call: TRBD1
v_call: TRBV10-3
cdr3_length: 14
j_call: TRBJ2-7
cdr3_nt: TGTGCCATCAGTGGAGGGGACAGCACCTACGAGCAGTACTTC
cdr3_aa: CAISGGDSTYEQYF

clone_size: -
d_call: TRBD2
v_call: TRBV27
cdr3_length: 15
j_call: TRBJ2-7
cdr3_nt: TGTGCCAGCAGTTTATTCGCTAGCGGGAACTACGAGCAGTACTTC
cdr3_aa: CASSLFASGNYEQYF

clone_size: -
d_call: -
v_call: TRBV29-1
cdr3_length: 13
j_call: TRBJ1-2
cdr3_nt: TGCAGCGTTGAAATACTCATTCGAAATGGCTACACCTTC
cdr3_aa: CSVEILIRNGYTF

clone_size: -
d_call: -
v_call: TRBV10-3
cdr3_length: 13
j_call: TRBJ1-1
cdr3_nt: TGTGCCACGACTGACGGTATGAACACTGAAGCTTTCTTT
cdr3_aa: CATTDGMNTEAFF

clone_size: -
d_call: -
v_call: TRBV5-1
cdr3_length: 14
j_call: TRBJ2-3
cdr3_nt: TGCGCCAGCAGCATGAGACAGAGCACAGATACGCAGTATTTT
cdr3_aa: CASSMRQSTDTQYF

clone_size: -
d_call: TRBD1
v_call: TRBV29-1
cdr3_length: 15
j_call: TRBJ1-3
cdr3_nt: TGCAGCGTTTTTTCCGACAGGGCAGGAGGAAACACCATATATTTT
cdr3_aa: CSVFSDRAGGNTIYF

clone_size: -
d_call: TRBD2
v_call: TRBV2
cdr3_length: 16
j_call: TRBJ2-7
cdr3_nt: TGTGCCAGCAGTGTATTACTAGCGGCTGTCCCATACGAGCAGTACTTC
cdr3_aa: CASSVLLAAVPYEQYF

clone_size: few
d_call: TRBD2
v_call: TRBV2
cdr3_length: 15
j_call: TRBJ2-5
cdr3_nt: TGTGCCAGCAGTCGACTAGCGGGGGACCAAGAGACCCAGTACTTC
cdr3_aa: CASSRLAGDQETQYF

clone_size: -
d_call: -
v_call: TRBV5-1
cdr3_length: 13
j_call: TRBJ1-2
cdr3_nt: TGCGCCAGCAGCTTGGAAGGACTGTCTGGCTACACCTTC
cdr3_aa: CASSLEGLSGYTF

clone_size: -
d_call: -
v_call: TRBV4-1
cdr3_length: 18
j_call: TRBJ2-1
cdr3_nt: TGCGCCAGCAGCCTCCTCAACTACGCGACGCACTCCTACAATGAGCAGTTCTTC
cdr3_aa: CASSLLNYATHSYNEQFF

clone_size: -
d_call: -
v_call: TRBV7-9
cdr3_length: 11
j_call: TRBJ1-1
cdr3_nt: TGTGCCAGCAGCTCTCAGACAGTAGCTTTCTTT
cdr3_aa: CASSSQTVAFF

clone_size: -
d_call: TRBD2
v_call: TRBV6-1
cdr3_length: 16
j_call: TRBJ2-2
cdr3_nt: TGTGCCAGCAGTGAAGAGGGCGGGGGGAACACCGGGGAGCTGTTTTTT
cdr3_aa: CASSEEGGGNTGELFF

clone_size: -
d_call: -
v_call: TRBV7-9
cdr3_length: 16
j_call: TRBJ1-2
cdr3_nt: TGTGCCAGCAGCTTAGCTGGACAGATGTCCCTCTATGGCTACACCTTC
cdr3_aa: CASSLAGQMSLYGYTF

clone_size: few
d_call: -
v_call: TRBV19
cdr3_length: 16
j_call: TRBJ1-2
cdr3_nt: TGTGCCAGTAGTATGGCCCCCCCCGGGTTGAGTGGTGGCTACACCTTC
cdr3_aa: CASSMAPPGLSGGYTF

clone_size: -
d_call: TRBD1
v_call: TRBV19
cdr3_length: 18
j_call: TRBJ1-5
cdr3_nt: TGTGCCAGTAGCCTGGAGGGTCTGGACAGGGGGGTCCATCAGCCCCAGCATTTT
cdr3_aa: CASSLEGLDRGVHQPQHF

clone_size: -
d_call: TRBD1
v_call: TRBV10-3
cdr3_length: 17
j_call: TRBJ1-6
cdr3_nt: TGTGCCATCAGCATTCAAGCCACCGGGACAGGGAACTCACCCCTCCACTTT
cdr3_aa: CAISIQATGTGNSPLHF

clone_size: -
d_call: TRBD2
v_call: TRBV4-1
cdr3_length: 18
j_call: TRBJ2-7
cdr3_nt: TGCGCCAGCAGCCAAGGACTAGCGGGGGGTCCCAGCTCCTACGAGCAGTACTTC
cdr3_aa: CASSQGLAGGPSSYEQYF

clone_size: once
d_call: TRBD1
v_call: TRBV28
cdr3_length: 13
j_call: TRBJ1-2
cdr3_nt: TGTGCCAGCACCATAACAGGGGTTTATGGCTACACCTTC
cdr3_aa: CASTITGVYGYTF

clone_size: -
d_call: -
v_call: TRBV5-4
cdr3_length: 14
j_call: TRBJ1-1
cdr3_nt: TGTGCCAGCAGAGAACAGGCCATGAACACTGAAGCTTTCTTT
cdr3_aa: CASREQAMNTEAFF

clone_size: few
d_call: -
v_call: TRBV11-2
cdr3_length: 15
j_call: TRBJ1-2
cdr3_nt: TGTGCCAGCAGCTTAGTTCGGGGGTGGAACTATGGCTACACCTTC
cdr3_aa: CASSLVRGWNYGYTF

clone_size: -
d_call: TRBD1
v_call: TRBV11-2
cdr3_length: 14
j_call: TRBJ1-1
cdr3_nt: TGTGCCAGCAGCTCCTCAGGGGGTCGCACTGAAGCTTTCTTT
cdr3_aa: CASSSSGGRTEAFF

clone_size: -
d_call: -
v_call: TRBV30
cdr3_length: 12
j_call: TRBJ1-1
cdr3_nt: TGTGGGCTACAACGGGGGAACACTGAAGCTTTCTTT
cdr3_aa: CGLQRGNTEAFF

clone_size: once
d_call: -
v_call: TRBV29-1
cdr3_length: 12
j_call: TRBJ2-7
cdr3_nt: TGCAGCGTTGAGATCAGGCCATACGAGCAGTACTTC
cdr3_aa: CSVEIRPYEQYF

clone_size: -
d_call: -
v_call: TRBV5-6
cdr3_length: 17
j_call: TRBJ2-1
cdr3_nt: TGTGCCAGCAGCTTGGCGTTTTTAGCCGCCGGGGTCAATGAGCAGTTCTTC
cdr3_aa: CASSLAFLAAGVNEQFF

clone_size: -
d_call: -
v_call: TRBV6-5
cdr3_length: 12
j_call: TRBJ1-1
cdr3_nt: TGTGCCAGCAGCCTATCAGGGTTTGAAGCTTTCTTT
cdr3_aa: CASSLSGFEAFF